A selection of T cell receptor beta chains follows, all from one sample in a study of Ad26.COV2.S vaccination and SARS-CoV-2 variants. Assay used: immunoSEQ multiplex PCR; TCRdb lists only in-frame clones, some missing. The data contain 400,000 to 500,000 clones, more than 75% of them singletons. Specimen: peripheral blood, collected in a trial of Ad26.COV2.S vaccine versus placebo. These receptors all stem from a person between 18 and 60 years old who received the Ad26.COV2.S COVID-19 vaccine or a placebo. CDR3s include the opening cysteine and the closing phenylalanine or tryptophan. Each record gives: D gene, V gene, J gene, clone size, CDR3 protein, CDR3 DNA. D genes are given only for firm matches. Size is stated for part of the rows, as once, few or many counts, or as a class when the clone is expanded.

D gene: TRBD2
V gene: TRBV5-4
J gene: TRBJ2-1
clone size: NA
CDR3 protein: CASRSRGGTLYNEQFF
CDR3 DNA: TGTGCCAGCAGGAGCCGCGGGGGGACCCTATACAATGAGCAGTTCTTC

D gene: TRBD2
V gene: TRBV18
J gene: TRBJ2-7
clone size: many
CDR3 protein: CASSVAGGPYEQYF
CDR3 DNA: TGTGCCAGCTCAGTAGCGGGGGGGCCGTACGAGCAGTACTTC

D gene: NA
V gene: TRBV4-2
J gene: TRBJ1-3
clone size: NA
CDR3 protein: CASSQAGYGNTIYF
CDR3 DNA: TGTGCCAGCAGCCAAGCAGGGTACGGAAACACCATATATTTT

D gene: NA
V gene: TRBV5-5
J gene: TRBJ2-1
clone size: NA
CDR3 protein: CASSPTWDGYNEQFF
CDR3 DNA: TGTGCCAGCAGCCCTACCTGGGACGGATACAATGAGCAGTTCTTC

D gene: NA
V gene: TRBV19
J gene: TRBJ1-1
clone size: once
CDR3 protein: CASSIAGGATEAFF
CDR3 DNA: TGTGCCAGTAGTATAGCGGGGGGAGCCACTGAAGCTTTCTTT

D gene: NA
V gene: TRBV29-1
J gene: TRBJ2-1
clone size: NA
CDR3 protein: CSVEVHSTISDNEQFF
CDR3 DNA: TGCAGCGTTGAAGTTCACAGCACTATATCCGACAATGAGCAGTTCTTC

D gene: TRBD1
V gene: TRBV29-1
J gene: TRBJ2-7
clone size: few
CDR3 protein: CSVSRTGGNYEQYF
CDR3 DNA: TGCAGCGTATCTCGAACAGGGGGGAACTACGAGCAGTACTTC

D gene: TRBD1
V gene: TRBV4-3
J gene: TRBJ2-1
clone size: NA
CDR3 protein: CASSQDSTGGFDNEQFF
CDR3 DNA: TGCGCCAGCAGCCAAGATTCGACAGGGGGCTTCGACAATGAGCAGTTCTTC

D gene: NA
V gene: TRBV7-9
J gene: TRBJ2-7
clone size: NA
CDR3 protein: CASSLSLPGPAEQYF
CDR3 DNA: TGTGCCAGCAGCTTAAGTTTGCCAGGGCCTGCCGAGCAGTACTTC

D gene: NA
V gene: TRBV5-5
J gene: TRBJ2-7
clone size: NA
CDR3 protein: CASSLGTDYLSYEQYF
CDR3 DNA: TGTGCCAGCAGCTTGGGGACAGACTACCTCTCCTACGAGCAGTACTTC

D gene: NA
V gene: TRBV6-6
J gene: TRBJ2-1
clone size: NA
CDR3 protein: CASSSDLRRNNEQFF
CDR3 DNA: TGTGCCAGCAGCTCGGACTTGCGAAGAAACAATGAGCAGTTCTTC

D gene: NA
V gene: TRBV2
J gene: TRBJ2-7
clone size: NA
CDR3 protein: CASSSWTYEQYF
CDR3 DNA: TGTGCCAGCAGTTCTTGGACCTACGAGCAGTACTTC

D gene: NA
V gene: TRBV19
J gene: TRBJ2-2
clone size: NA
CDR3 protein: CASSIVPGDGELFF
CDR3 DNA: TGTGCCAGTAGTATCGTGCCTGGAGACGGGGAGCTGTTTTTT

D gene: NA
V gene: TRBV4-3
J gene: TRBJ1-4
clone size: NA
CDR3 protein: CASSQDLGGAGEKLFF
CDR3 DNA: TGCGCCAGCAGCCAAGACCTGGGGGGGGCCGGTGAAAAACTGTTTTTT

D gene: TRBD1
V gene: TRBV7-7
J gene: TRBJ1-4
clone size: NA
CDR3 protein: CASSLRLRGRDRPYEKLFF
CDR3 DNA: TGTGCTAGCAGCCTACGGCTCAGGGGGCGCGATCGACCATACGAAAAACTGTTTTTT

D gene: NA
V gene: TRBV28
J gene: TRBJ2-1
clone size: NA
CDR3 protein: CASSPWVQVSSYNEQFF
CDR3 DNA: TGTGCCAGCAGTCCCTGGGTCCAGGTAAGCTCCTACAATGAGCAGTTCTTC

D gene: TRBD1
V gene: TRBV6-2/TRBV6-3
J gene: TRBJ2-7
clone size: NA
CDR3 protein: CASSNPGQLSSYEQYF
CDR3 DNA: TGTGCCAGCAGTAACCCGGGACAGCTAAGCTCCTACGAGCAGTACTTC

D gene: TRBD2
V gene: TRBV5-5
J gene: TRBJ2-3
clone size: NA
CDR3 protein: CASSLASGRAVPTDTQYF
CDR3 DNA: TGTGCCAGCAGCTTGGCCAGTGGGAGGGCAGTACCTACAGATACGCAGTATTTT

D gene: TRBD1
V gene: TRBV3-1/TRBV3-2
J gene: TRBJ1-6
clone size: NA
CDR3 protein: CASSRTGGLNSPLHF
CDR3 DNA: TGTGCCAGCAGCCGCACAGGGGGTCTTAATTCACCCCTCCACTTT

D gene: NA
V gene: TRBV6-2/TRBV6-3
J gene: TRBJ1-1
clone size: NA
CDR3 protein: CASSYGSALNTEAFF
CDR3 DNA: TGTGCCAGCAGTTACGGGTCGGCCTTGAACACTGAAGCTTTCTTT

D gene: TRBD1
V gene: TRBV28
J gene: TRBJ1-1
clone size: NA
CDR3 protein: CASSLSGTGAVEAFF
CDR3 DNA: TGTGCCAGCAGCCTTTCCGGGACAGGGGCGGTTGAAGCTTTCTTT

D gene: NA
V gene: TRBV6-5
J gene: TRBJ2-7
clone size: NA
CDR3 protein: CASSYSRRHLYEQYF
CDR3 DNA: TGTGCCAGCAGTTACTCGCGCCGACATCTCTACGAGCAGTACTTC

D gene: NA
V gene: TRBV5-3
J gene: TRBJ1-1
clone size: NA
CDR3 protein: CARPKPLGRQEAFF
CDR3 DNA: TGTGCCCGGCCGAAGCCTTTGGGTCGACAAGAAGCTTTCTTT

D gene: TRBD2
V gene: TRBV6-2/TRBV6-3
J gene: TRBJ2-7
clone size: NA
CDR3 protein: CASSPGLGVHEQYF
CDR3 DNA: TGTGCCAGCAGTCCGGGACTAGGCGTACACGAGCAGTACTTC

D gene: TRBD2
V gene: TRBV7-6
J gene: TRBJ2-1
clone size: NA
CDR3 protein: CASSLATGLAGDEQFF
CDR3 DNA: TGTGCCAGCAGCTTAGCGACGGGACTAGCCGGAGATGAGCAGTTCTTC

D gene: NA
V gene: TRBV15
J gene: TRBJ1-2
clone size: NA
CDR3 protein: CATSRGQGSANYGYTF
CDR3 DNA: TGTGCCACCAGCAGAGGGCAGGGCTCAGCTAACTATGGCTACACCTTC

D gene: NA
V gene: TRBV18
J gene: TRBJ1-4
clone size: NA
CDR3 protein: CASSPRGVGGSNEKLFF
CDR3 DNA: TGTGCCAGCTCACCACGAGGAGTTGGGGGGTCTAATGAAAAACTGTTTTTT

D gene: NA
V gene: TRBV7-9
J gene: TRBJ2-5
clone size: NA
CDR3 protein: CASSAVAETQYF
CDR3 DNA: TGTGCCAGCTCCGCCGTAGCAGAGACCCAGTACTTC

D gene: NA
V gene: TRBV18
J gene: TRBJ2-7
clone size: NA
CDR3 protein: CASSPRGASEQYF
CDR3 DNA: TGTGCCAGCTCACCACGTGGGGCCTCCGAGCAGTACTTC

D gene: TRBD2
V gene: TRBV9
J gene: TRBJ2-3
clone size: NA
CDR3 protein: CASSVGILAGKDTQYF
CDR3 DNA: TGTGCCAGCAGCGTAGGGATTCTAGCGGGTAAAGATACGCAGTATTTT

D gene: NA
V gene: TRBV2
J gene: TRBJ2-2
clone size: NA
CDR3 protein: CASSEARTPGTGELFF
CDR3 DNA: TGTGCCAGCAGTGAAGCCCGGACCCCCGGAACCGGGGAGCTGTTTTTT

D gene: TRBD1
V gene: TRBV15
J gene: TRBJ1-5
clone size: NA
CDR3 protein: CATSRTGDNQPQHF
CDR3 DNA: TGTGCCACCAGCAGGACAGGGGACAATCAGCCCCAGCATTTT

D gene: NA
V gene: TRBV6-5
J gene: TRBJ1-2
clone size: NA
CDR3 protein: CASSSALGGLSGYTF
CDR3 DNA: TGTGCCAGCAGTTCGGCTTTAGGAGGGCTGAGTGGCTACACCTTC

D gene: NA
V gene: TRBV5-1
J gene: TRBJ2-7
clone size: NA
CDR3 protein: CASSLASQGGSYEQYF
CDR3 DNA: TGCGCCAGCAGCTTGGCTTCGCAGGGAGGATCCTACGAGCAGTACTTC

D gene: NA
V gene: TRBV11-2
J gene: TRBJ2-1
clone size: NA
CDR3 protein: CASSLSTDNEQFF
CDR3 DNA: TGTGCCAGCAGCTTAAGCACCGACAATGAGCAGTTCTTC

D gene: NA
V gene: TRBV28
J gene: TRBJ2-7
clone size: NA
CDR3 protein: CASSAPIGRIYEQYF
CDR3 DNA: TGTGCCAGCAGTGCCCCCATAGGACGGATCTACGAGCAGTACTTC

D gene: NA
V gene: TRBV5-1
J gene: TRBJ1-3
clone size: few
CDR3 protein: CASSLEGGPGSGNTIYF
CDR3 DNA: TGCGCCAGCAGCTTGGAGGGGGGACCGGGTTCTGGAAACACCATATATTTT

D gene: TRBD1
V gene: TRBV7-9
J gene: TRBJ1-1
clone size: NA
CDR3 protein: CASSPAPGQGEREAFF
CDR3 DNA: TGTGCCAGCAGCCCCGCCCCAGGACAGGGGGAACGAGAAGCTTTCTTT

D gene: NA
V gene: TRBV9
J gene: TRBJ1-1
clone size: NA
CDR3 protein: CASSVRGRDTEAFF
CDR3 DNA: TGTGCCAGCAGCGTGAGGGGAAGGGACACTGAAGCTTTCTTT

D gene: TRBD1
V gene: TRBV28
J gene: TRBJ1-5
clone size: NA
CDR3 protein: CASSRRDRVHQPQHF
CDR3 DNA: TGTGCCAGCAGCCGTCGGGACAGGGTGCATCAGCCCCAGCATTTT

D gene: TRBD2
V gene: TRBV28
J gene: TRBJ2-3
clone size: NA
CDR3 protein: CASSGRLAGGGADTQYF
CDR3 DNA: TGTGCCAGCAGTGGAAGACTAGCGGGGGGAGGGGCAGATACGCAGTATTTT

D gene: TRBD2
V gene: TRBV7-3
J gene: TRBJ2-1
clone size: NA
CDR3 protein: CASSLTPSGGAGNEQFF
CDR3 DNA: TGTGCCAGCAGCTTAACCCCTAGCGGGGGGGCCGGCAATGAGCAGTTCTTC

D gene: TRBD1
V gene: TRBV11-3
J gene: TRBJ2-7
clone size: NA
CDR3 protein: CASSLGQGTYEQYF
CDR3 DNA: TGTGCCAGCAGCCTGGGACAGGGGACCTACGAGCAGTACTTC

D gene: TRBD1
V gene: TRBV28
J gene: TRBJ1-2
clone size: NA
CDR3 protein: CASSYQGGANYGYTF
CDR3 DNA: TGTGCCAGCAGCTACCAGGGGGGAGCTAACTATGGCTACACCTTC

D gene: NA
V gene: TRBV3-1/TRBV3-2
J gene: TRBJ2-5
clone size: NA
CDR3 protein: CASSPRGDTQDVTQYF
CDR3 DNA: TGTGCCAGCAGCCCTCGCGGGGACACCCAAGATGTGACCCAGTACTTC

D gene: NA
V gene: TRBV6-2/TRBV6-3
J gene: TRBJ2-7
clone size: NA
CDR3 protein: CASTPGTTYEQYF
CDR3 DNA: TGTGCCAGCACCCCCGGGACCACCTACGAGCAGTACTTC

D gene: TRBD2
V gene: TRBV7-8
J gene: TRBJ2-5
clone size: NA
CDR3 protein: CASSFPMGGYQETQYF
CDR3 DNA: TGTGCCAGCAGCTTTCCTATGGGGGGGTACCAAGAGACCCAGTACTTC

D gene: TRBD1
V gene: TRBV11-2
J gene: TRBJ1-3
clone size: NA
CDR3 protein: CASSLDPQGDGNTIYF
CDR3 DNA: TGTGCCAGCAGCTTAGATCCCCAGGGGGATGGAAACACCATATATTTT